This is a list of T cell receptor beta chains from one sample in a study of beta chain features in type 1 diabetes. Sequencing was performed with immunoSEQ multiplex PCR; in TCRdb, only in-frame clones are kept and a portion is missing. The sample carries about 22,000 clones, less than 75% recorded once. The source material was stem cell memory CD4+ T cells from blood. The receptors come from a young man with type 1 diabetes. CDR3s include the opening cysteine and the closing phenylalanine or tryptophan. Each record gives: J gene, V gene, clone size, CDR3 protein. Where a row states a size, it is once, few, many or the class of an expanded clone; other rows omit it.

J: TRBJ1-1; V: TRBV5-4; size: .; CDR3: CASSLAQGPNTEAFF
J: TRBJ2-1; V: TRBV5-6; size: few; CDR3: CASSLVTSGRVYNEQFF
J: TRBJ2-6; V: TRBV19; size: .; CDR3: CASSGRGGRGANVLTF
J: TRBJ2-1; V: TRBV11-2; size: few; CDR3: CASSYEGARKNEQFF
J: TRBJ1-1; V: TRBV10-3; size: .; CDR3: CAIRRGADMNTEAFF
J: TRBJ2-5; V: TRBV30; size: .; CDR3: CAWRDRVGTQYF
J: TRBJ2-2; V: TRBV5-4; size: .; CDR3: CASSLQANTGELFF
J: TRBJ2-5; V: TRBV6-5; size: .; CDR3: CASSRQDVGETQYF
J: TRBJ2-7; V: TRBV6-5; size: .; CDR3: CASSSRPTGGSYEQYF
J: TRBJ1-5; V: TRBV5-4; size: .; CDR3: CASSPGPGGVNQPQHF
J: TRBJ2-7; V: TRBV5-1; size: .; CDR3: CASSDSFSSYEQYF
J: TRBJ2-2; V: TRBV19; size: .; CDR3: CASNPSGGVTGELFF
J: TRBJ2-4; V: TRBV29-1; size: .; CDR3: CSVAGVDKNIQYF
J: TRBJ1-3; V: TRBV28; size: .; CDR3: CASSLVSPSGNTIYF
J: TRBJ2-5; V: TRBV20-1; size: few; CDR3: CSAIQGETQYF
J: TRBJ2-7; V: TRBV11-2; size: .; CDR3: CASSLDILYEQYF
J: TRBJ2-7; V: TRBV5-5; size: .; CDR3: CASSLEGGRFINEQYF
J: TRBJ1-1; V: TRBV27; size: .; CDR3: CASSLGGGLNTEAFF
J: TRBJ2-3; V: TRBV2; size: .; CDR3: CASSVEAVGTDTQYF